These 28 T cell receptor beta chains were all obtained from the same sample, sequenced in a study of CD8 T cells in ankylosing spondylitis. MiXCR was run by TCRdb on the 5' RACE reads, yielding one entry per CDR3 protein. The table has some 340,000 distinct CDR3 sequences, roughly 15% seen once. Source material: blood, either unsorted or a sorted T cell fraction (not recorded which). These receptors were taken from a male donor with ankylosing spondylitis or in good health (not recorded which).

This clonotype appeared a few times. The V and J genes are TRBV27 and TRBJ2-1, with TRBD1 identical over 9 bases. J gave up 9 bases and V 5 bases, and 14 bases lay outside the gene matches. CDR1 MNHEY and CDR2 SMNVEV come from the germline V gene (reference sequence). This CDR3 has 16 amino acids. CDR3 sequence (DNA): TGTGCCAGCAGTCGTATTCCGGGACAGGGAGTGGGTGAGCAGTTCTTC. Its translation is CASSRIPGQGVGEQFF.

The chain carries TRBV27 and TRBJ2-1; 10 nucleotides align to TRBD1. Germline CDR1 MNHEY, CDR2 SMNVEV (reference sequence). V lost 7 bases and J lost 7; bases outside the gene matches: 16. This CDR3 has 17 amino acids. The CDR3 bases are TGTGCCAGCACTCCCCGGATCGGACAGGGGGTGTCGAATGAGCAGTTCTTC. This translates into CASTPRIGQGVSNEQFF.

The V gene is TRBV20-1, the J gene TRBJ2-5, with no clear D. V shed 3 bases and J shed 1 base, with 6 bases lying between them. Germline values: CDR1 DFQATT, CDR2 SNEGSKA (reference sequence). The CDR3 has 12 amino acids. The CDR3 region is CSASGSQETQYF. CDR3 coding DNA: TGCAGTGCTAGCGGATCCCAAGAGACCCAGTACTTC.

The chain combines TRBV10-3 with TRBJ1-2; 7 bases fit TRBD1. Germline lookup yields CDR1 ENHRY and CDR2 SYGVKD. This CDR3 region has 14 residues. Losses at the gene ends were 3 bases for V and 4 bases for J; bases not matched to a gene: 5. The CDR3 sequence: CAISDQGGIYGYTF. In DNA, the CDR3 is TGTGCCATCAGTGACCAAGGGGGCATCTATGGCTACACCTTC.

CDR3 sequence reads: CASSLGWDRSYEQYF. In DNA, the CDR3 is TGTGCCAGCAGCTTAGGGTGGGACCGTTCCTACGAGCAGTACTTC. The rearrangement uses TRBV5-5 and TRBJ2-7; D assignment may be TRBD1 or TRBD2 (5 bases each). CDR1 SGHKS and CDR2 YYEKEE come from the germline V gene (reference sequence). The CDR3 covers 15 residues. V lost 2 bases to trimming and J lost 1 base, with 13 bases between them.

This clonotype was detected a few times. The V and J genes are TRBV3-1 and TRBJ1-3, with D unresolved. The CDR3 loop spans 14 amino acids. Trimming removed 1 base from V and 3 bases from J, with 7 bases in between. CDR1 is LGHDT and CDR2 is YNNKEL in the germline V gene (reference sequence). CDR3 in DNA: TGTGCCAGCAGCCAAGCTGGCAGTGGAAACACCATATATTTT. Protein product: CASSQAGSGNTIYF.

The rearrangement uses TRBV15 and TRBJ2-5; tentative D call: TRBD2 (5 bases). This CDR3 is 14 amino acids long. The germline gives CDR1 LNHNV, CDR2 YYDKDF (reference sequence). Trimming pared 2 bases from V and 4 bases from J, leaving 11 bases between. The CDR3 is CATSRPGRGETQYF. For the CDR3, the DNA is TGTGCCACCAGCAGACCAGGACGGGGAGAGACCCAGTACTTC. Full variable domain (missing parts from reference TRBV15 and TRBJ2-5): DAMVIQNPRYQVTQFGKPVTLSCSQTLNHNVMYWYQQKSSQAPKLLFHYYDKDFNNEADTPDNFQSRRPNTSFCFLDIRSPGLGDTAMYLCATSRPGRGETQYFGPGTRLLVL.

There are a few counts of this clonotype. V usage is TRBV7-9 and J usage is TRBJ1-1, with a tentative D call TRBD1 (5 bases). Germline V gene data show CDR1 as SEHNR and CDR2 as FQNEAQ (reference sequence). Trimming removed 7 bases from V and 10 bases from J, with 13 bases in between. The CDR3 consists of 11 residues. CDR3 loop: CASTQGDGAFF. In DNA form, the CDR3 reads TGTGCCAGCACACAAGGGGATGGAGCTTTCTTT.

This clonotype has a handful of counts. This chain uses TRBV19 with TRBJ2-3; D unresolved. Deletions cut 6 bases from V and 4 bases from J, with 14 bases between. The CDR3 is 14 amino acids. CDR1 and CDR2 (germline): LNHDA, SQIVND (reference sequence). The CDR3 coding sequence is TGTGCCAGTAGCCCACGGCGAACCGCAGATACGCAGTATTTT. It codes for CASSPRRTADTQYF.

This clonotype was observed many times. The gene calls are TRBV5-1 and TRBJ2-7; 9 bases are a match to TRBD2. Germline CDR1 reads SGHRS; CDR2 reads YFSETQ. Germline trimming cut 3 bases from V and 0 bases from J; bases unmatched to any gene: 7. The CDR3 has 16 amino acids. Written as DNA, the CDR3 is TGCGCCAGCAGCTCCCTGACTAGCGGTTACTCCTACGAGCAGTACTTC. Amino acid sequence: CASSSLTSGYSYEQYF.

The V gene is TRBV29-1, the J gene TRBJ1-1; TRBD1 aligns across 8 bases. J was trimmed by 4 bases and V by 5 bases; bases with no gene match: 3. The CDR3 covers 12 residues. Germline CDR1 reads SQVTM; CDR2 reads ANQGSEA. The CDR3 region is CSVRTGSTEAFF. CDR3 nucleotides: TGCAGCGTTCGGACAGGGAGCACTGAAGCTTTCTTT.

There are many counts of this clonotype. J is TRBJ2-5 and V is TRBV9; TRBD2 matches at 12 bases. This CDR3 comprises 15 residues. V lost 1 base to trimming and J lost 2 bases; unmatched junction nucleotides: 0. Germline V gene data show CDR1 as SGDLS and CDR2 as YYNGEE. DNA for the CDR3: TGTGCCAGCAGCGTACTAGCGGGAGGGCAAGAGACCCAGTACTTC. Translation: CASSVLAGGQETQYF.

Ten or more counts support this clonotype. This chain connects TRBV10-3 to TRBJ2-1; maybe TRBD1 (6 bases). CDR3 length: 13 amino acids. Germline V gene lookup returns CDR1 ENHRY and CDR2 SYGVKD. V was cut by 7 bases and J by 7 bases, with 14 bases left in between. Here the CDR3 DNA reads TGTGCCATCAAGTCACCACAGGGTAATGAGCAGTTCTTC. Amino acid sequence: CAIKSPQGNEQFF.

V is TRBV2 and J is TRBJ1-1, with D uncertain. Germline V lookup: CDR1 SNHLY, CDR2 FYNNEI. Trimming removed 7 bases from V and 1 base from J, with 10 bases in between. The CDR3 covers 13 residues. This CDR3 is CASTGPSNTEAFF. Written as DNA, the CDR3 is TGTGCCAGCACGGGCCCCTCGAACACTGAAGCTTTCTTT. Variable domain in full (rest from reference TRBV2 and TRBJ1-1): EPEVTQTPSHQVTQMGQEVILRCVPISNHLYFYWYRQILGQKVEFLVSFYNNEISEKSEIFDDQFSVERPDGSNFTLKIRSTKLEDSAMYFCASTGPSNTEAFFGQGTRLTVV.

This chain connects TRBV5-6 to TRBJ2-3; 13 bases are a match to TRBD2. J was trimmed by 4 bases and V by 2 bases; bases with no gene match: 7. From germline, CDR1 is SGHDT and CDR2 YYEEEE. The CDR3 is 17 amino acids. The CDR3 spells CASSLLAGGRRADTQYF. Written as DNA, the CDR3 is TGTGCCAGCAGCTTACTAGCGGGGGGGCGAAGGGCAGATACGCAGTATTTT. Full variable domain (rest looked up from reference TRBV5-6 and TRBJ2-3): DAGVTQSPTHLIKTRGQQVTLRCSPKSGHDTVSWYQQALGQGPQFIFQYYEEEERQRGNFPDRFSGHQFPNYSSELNVNALLLGDSALYLCASSLLAGGRRADTQYFGPGTRLTVL.

V and J are TRBV28 and TRBJ2-7; D remains ambiguous. The CDR3 contains 11 residues. Germline CDR1 and CDR2: MDHEN and SYDVKM. Between the trimmed V and J ends, which lost 7 bases and 4 bases, there was a span of 8 bases. CDR3 DNA: TGTGCCAGCACGACGAGTTACGAGCAGTACTTC. Residues: CASTTSYEQYF.

This clonotype has a handful of counts. This chain joins TRBV7-9 and TRBJ1-2; D not certain. This CDR3 region has 12 residues. Trimming shortened V by 2 bases and J by 6 bases, and 7 bases separated the two germline ends. Germline V gives CDR1 SEHNR, CDR2 FQNEAQ (reference sequence). The chain's CDR3 is CASSLSANGYTF. CDR3 sequence (DNA): TGTGCCAGCAGCTTATCAGCAAATGGCTACACCTTC.

The sample holds a few counts of this clonotype. The chain employs TRBV2 and TRBJ2-1, with D unclear. The V and J ends lost 5 bases and 10 bases respectively, with 9 bases between them. This CDR3 is 11 amino acids long. Germline V gene sequence: CDR1 SNHLY, CDR2 FYNNEI. The CDR3 DNA is TGTGCCAGCAGTCCTAGGTGGGAGCAGTTCTTC. Encoded protein: CASSPRWEQFF.

This clonotype was observed at least ten times. The chain joins TRBV12-3 or TRBV12-4 to TRBJ2-5, with D maybe TRBD1 (6 bases). This CDR3 has 15 amino acids. Trimming pared 2 bases from V and 5 bases from J, leaving 15 bases between. The CDR3 loop is CASSLSFAGDETQYF. CDR3 DNA sequence: TGTGCCAGCAGTTTAAGTTTTGCAGGGGACGAGACCCAGTACTTC.

This clonotype was seen more than once but under ten times. This rearrangement joins TRBV4-1 to TRBJ1-2; 9 nucleotides align to TRBD1. V lost 1 base to trimming and J lost 8 bases; unmatched junction nucleotides: 2. The CDR3 has 13 residues. Germline V gene sequence: CDR1 MGHRA, CDR2 YSYEKL. The CDR3 reads CASSQGTGEGYTF. The CDR3, as DNA: TGCGCCAGCAGCCAAGGGACAGGGGAAGGCTACACCTTC.

This clonotype was seen a few times. V usage is TRBV20-1 and J usage is TRBJ1-5, with 7 bases aligning to TRBD1. V shed 5 bases and J 2 bases; nucleotides not matched to a gene: 6. Germline CDR1 DFQATT, CDR2 SNEGSKA (reference sequence). The CDR3 is made up of 14 amino acids. The CDR3 protein is CSAGAGQGNQPQHF. The CDR3 bases are TGCAGTGCTGGAGCTGGACAGGGCAATCAGCCCCAGCATTTT.

Only a few counts were recorded for this clonotype. The chain carries TRBV6-1 and TRBJ2-3; 13 nucleotides agree with TRBD2. V gave up 6 bases and J gave up 2 bases; unmatched junction bases: 5. CDR1 and CDR2 from the germline V gene are MNHNS and SASEGT. The CDR3 is made up of 16 amino acids. The DNA for the CDR3 is TGTGCCAGCAGGAGGACTAGCGGGGGCCACACAGATACGCAGTATTTT. This gives the protein CASRRTSGGHTDTQYF.

V and J are TRBV2 and TRBJ2-1; D may match TRBD1 or TRBD2 (7 bases each). V lost 9 bases, J lost 10 bases, and 22 bases lay in between. Germline CDR1 reads SNHLY; CDR2 reads FYNNEI. This CDR3 contains 14 residues. The CDR3 DNA reads as TGTGCCAGGAGCGGGACAGATACAATGAAAGAGCAGTTCTTC. Amino acids: CARSGTDTMKEQFF.

This clonotype showed up just a few times. This chain connects TRBV7-2 to TRBJ2-3; the D gene could be TRBD1 or TRBD2 (6 bases each). Deletions cut 4 bases from V and 1 base from J, with 12 bases between. Germline values: CDR1 SGHTA, CDR2 FQGNSA. This CDR3 has 15 amino acids. The CDR3 nucleotides are TGTGCCAGCAGCTCAAGGGGGGCCCGCACAGATACGCAGTATTTT. Residues: CASSSRGARTDTQYF.

This clonotype occurred a few times. The chain links TRBV5-1 to TRBJ2-2; either TRBD1 or TRBD2 may fit D (6 bases each). V was cut by 4 bases and J by 3 bases, with 22 bases left in between. Germline CDR1 reads SGHRS; CDR2 reads YFSETQ. The CDR3 is made up of 18 amino acids. The CDR3 coding sequence is TGCGCCAGCAGCCCCACCGAGATTGGGGGGCGGGACACCGGGGAGCTGTTTTTT. This translates into CASSPTEIGGRDTGELFF.

The chain employs TRBV5-1 and TRBJ2-3, with 10 bases lining up with TRBD2. Germline CDR1 and CDR2: SGHRS and YFSETQ. The CDR3 has 14 residues. After removal of 3 bases from V and 5 bases from J, the junction contained 3 bases not matched to a gene. The CDR3 protein is CASSSLAGGDTQYF. As DNA, the CDR3 is TGCGCCAGCAGCTCTTTAGCGGGAGGAGATACGCAGTATTTT.

This clonotype was seen at least ten times. The genes are TRBV5-1 and TRBJ2-7; possibly TRBD1 for D (6 bases). Germline lookup yields CDR1 SGHRS and CDR2 YFSETQ. V was clipped by 0 bases and J by 5 bases, with 12 bases between them. This CDR3 contains 14 residues. CDR3 sequence: CASSLVAGVHEQYF. The CDR3 region has the DNA TGCGCCAGCAGCTTGGTGGCAGGGGTCCACGAGCAGTACTTC.

This clonotype has a handful of counts. This chain connects TRBV2 to TRBJ2-1, with D maybe TRBD1 (5 bases). CDR1 and CDR2 from the germline V gene are SNHLY and FYNNEI. This CDR3 region has 13 residues. V was cut by 4 bases and J by 9 bases, with 13 bases left in between. The CDR3 loop reads CASSVALGAEQFF. In DNA form, the CDR3 reads TGTGCCAGCAGTGTCGCCCTAGGGGCTGAGCAGTTCTTC.